One TCR beta chain is described in this entry. The method was immunoSEQ multiplex PCR; TCRdb's version includes in-frame clones alone and lacks a portion of them. The sample carries about 43,000 clones, approximately 79% recorded once. These data belong to a study of PD-1 blockade in classical Hodgkin lymphoma. Every patient had relapsed following autologous stem cell transplantation, and cohorts differed in brentuximab vedotin exposure. The source is a human donor with classical Hodgkin lymphoma. Sequencing used peripheral blood mononuclear cells (PBMCs), obtained before the second cycle of nivolumab.

The CDR3 loop is CASANDLTSSGNTIYF. In DNA form, the CDR3 reads TGTGCCAGCGCCAATGACTTGACCTCCTCTGGAAACACCATATATTTT. The chain is built from TRBV28 and TRBJ1-3, with D unclear. V dropped 8 bases and J dropped 0 bases, with 17 bases sitting between them. From germline, CDR1 is MDHEN and CDR2 SYDVKM. CDR3 size: 16 residues.